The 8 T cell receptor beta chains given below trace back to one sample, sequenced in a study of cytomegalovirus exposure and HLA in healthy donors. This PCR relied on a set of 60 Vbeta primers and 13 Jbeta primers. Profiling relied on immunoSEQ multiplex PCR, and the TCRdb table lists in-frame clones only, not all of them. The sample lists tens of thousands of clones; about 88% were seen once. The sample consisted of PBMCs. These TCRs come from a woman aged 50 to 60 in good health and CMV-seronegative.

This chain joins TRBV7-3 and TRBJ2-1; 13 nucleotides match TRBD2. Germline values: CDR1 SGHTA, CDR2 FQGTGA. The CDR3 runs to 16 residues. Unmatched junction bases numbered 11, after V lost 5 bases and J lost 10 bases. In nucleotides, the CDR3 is TGTGCCAGCAGCGCCACCACTAGCGGGGGGGCGGGGGAGCAGTTCTTC. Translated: CASSATTSGGAGEQFF.

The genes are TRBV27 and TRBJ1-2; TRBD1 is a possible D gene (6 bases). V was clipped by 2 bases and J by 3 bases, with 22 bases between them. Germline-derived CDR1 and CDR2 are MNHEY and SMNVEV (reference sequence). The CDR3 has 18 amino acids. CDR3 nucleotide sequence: TGTGCCAGCAGTTTACCCGGCCAGGGGCCCCACGTCTACTATGGCTACACCTTC. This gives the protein CASSLPGQGPHVYYGYTF.

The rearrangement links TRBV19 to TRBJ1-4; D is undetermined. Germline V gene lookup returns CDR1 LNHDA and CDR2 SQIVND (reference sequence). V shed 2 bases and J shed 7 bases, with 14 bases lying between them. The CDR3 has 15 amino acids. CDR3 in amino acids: CASSIILGRTEKLFF. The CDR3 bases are TGTGCCAGTAGTATAATCCTTGGCAGAACTGAAAAACTGTTTTTT. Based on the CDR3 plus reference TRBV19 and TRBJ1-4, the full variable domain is DGGITQSPKYLFRKEGQNVTLSCEQNLNHDAMYWYRQDPGQGLRLIYYSQIVNDFQKGDIAEGYSVSREKKESFPLTVTSAQKNPTAFYLCASSIILGRTEKLFFGSGTQLSVL.

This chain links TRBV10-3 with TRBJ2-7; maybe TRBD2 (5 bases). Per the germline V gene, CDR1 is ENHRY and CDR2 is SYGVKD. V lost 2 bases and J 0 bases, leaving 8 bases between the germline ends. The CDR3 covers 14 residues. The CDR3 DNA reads TGTGCCATCAGTGAGGCAAGCGGCTCCTACGAGCAGTACTTC. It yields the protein CAISEASGSYEQYF.

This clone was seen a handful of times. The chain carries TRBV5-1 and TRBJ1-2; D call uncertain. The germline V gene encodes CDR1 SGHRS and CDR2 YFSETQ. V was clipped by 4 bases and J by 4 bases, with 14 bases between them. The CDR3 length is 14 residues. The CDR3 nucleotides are TGCGCCAGCAGCGACCAGAGGGCCGCCTATGGCTACACCTTC. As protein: CASSDQRAAYGYTF.

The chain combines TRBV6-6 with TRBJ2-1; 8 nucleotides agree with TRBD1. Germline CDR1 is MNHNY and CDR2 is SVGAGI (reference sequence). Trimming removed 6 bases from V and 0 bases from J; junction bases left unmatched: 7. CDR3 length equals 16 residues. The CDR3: CASSRPGTGSYNEQFF. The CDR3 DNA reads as TGTGCCAGCAGCCGCCCCGGGACAGGCTCCTACAATGAGCAGTTCTTC.

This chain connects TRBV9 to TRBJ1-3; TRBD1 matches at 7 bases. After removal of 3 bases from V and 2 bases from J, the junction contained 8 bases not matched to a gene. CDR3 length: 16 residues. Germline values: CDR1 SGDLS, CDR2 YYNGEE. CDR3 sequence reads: CASSGRQGMPGNTIYF. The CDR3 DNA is TGTGCCAGCAGCGGAAGACAGGGTATGCCTGGAAACACCATATATTTT. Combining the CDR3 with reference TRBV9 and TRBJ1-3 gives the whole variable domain DSGVTQTPKHLITATGQRVTLRCSPRSGDLSVYWYQQSLDQGLQFLIQYYNGEERAKGNILERFSAQQFPDLHSELNLSSLELGDSALYFCASSGRQGMPGNTIYFGEGSWLTVV.

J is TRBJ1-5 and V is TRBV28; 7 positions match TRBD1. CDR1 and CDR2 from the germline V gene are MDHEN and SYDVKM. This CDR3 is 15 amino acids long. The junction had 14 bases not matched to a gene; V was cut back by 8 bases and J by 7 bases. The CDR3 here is CASAMPGQAGQPQHF. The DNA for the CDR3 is TGTGCCAGCGCAATGCCAGGACAGGCGGGGCAGCCCCAGCATTTT.